This T cell receptor (beta chain) emerged from a study of shared clonotypes between healthy human individuals. Study findings and constraints: When naive CD4 clonotypes were compared across a few donors, around 5% were shared.

The repertoire was sequenced with immunoSEQ multiplex PCR; TCRdb's copy has only in-frame clones and lacks some. The top ten hold approximately 1.5% of the sample, which has some 1 million clones, under 80% seen once. The CDR3 sequence is 14 residues long. About this clone itself: As yet, its antigen is unknown.

All donors were Caucasian adults living in Nashville, Tennessee. Division of CD4+ cells produced a CD45RA+ naive subset and a CD45RA-negative memory subset. The sequence came from a man aged 18 to 29 in good health. The V and J genes are TRBV21-1 and TRBJ1-5; the D call in the table, TRBD1, was not verified against the DNA. TRBV21-1 is deemed a pseudogene. What was sequenced was memory CD4+ T cells sorted from blood. As to subset: CD45RA-negative fraction. CDR3: CASSNLDSEQPQHF. For the CDR3, the DNA is TGTGCCAGCAGCAACCTGGACAGTGAGCAGCCCCAGCATTTT.